This TCR beta chain comes out of a study of T cells after yellow fever vaccination. A process of 5'RACE template switching, which added a universal primer site and UMIs, was used to make TCR cDNA. One entry per CDR3 protein results from TCRdb running MiXCR on the 5' RACE reads. The repertoire consists of some 300,000 distinct CDR3 sequences, with roughly 8.7% occurring once and the leading ten covering around 3.5%. The sample holds a few counts of this clonotype. Its target is unknown. Broader study findings: CD4 and CD8 compartments shared a small share of clonotypes, likely from convergent recombination.

The CDR3 runs 17 residues. Losses at the gene ends were 7 bases for V and 0 bases for J; bases not matched to a gene: 6. Germline V gene sequence: CDR1 SNHLY, CDR2 FYNNEI. Sequenced here: CD4+ T cells sorted from PBMCs, sampled 5 days after the yellow fever booster vaccination. This TCR came from a man aged 18 to 30 who received the YFV17D yellow fever vaccine. This chain connects TRBV2 to TRBJ1-6; 10 bases fit TRBD1. The CDR3 DNA reads as TGTGCCAGCATGACCTGGGACAGGGGCTCCTATAATTCACCCCTCCACTTT. Amino acid sequence: CASMTWDRGSYNSPLHF.